The present T cell receptor (beta chain) was sequenced within a study of beta chain features in type 1 diabetes. Study results and caveats: The study found fewer insertions and more deletions at VDJ junctions in type 1 diabetes patients. TCRB CDR3s were moderately but significantly shorter in Type 1 diabetes patients in all four CD4+ subsets.

Researchers reported sorting CD4+ naive, central memory, regulatory and stem cell-like memory cells via CD45RO/CCR7/CD25/CD127/CD95/CD27. On this clone itself: As yet, its antigen is unknown.

Expressed TCRB transcripts were sequenced because the isolated RNA had all been reverse transcribed beforehand. Stem cell-like memory T cell samples came in at an average of approximately 1 million reads. Measured with immunoSEQ multiplex PCR; TCRdb has only the in-frame clones, and not every one. The data contain more than 85,000 clones, 40% of them singletons. This TCR came from a young woman in good health. Sequences were obtained from stem cell memory CD4+ T cells from blood.

CDR3 sequence (DNA): TGTGCCAGCACTCGAGTGACAGGGGGCGTTGGGGCCAACGTCCTGACTTTC. Protein: CASTRVTGGVGANVLTF. V is TRBV28 and J is TRBJ2-6; 10 bases map to TRBD1. The CDR3 sequence is 17 residues long. With V trimmed by 7 bases and J by 3 bases, 9 bases remained unmatched. Germline V gene sequence: CDR1 MDHEN, CDR2 SYDVKM. The variable domain in full, with the rest retrieved from reference TRBV28 and TRBJ2-6, is DVKVTQSSRYLVKRTGEKVFLECVQDMDHENMFWYRQDPGLGLRLIYFSYDVKMKEKGDIPEGYSVSREKKERFSLILESASTNQTSMYLCASTRVTGGVGANVLTFGAGSRLTVL.